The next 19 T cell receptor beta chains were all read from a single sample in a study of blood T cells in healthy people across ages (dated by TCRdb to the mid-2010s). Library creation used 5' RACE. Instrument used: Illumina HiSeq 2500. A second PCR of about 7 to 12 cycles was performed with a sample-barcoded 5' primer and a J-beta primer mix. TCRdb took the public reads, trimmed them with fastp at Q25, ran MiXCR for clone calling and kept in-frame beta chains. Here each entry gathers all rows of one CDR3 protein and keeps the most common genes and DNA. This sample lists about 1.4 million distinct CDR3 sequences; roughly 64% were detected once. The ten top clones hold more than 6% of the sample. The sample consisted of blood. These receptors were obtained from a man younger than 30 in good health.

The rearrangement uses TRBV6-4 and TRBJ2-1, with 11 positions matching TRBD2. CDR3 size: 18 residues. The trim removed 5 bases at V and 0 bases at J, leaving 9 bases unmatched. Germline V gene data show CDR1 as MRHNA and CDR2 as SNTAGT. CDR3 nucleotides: TGTGCCAGCAGTCCGGTACTAGCGGGGGATAGCTCCTACAATGAGCAGTTCTTC. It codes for CASSPVLAGDSSYNEQFF.

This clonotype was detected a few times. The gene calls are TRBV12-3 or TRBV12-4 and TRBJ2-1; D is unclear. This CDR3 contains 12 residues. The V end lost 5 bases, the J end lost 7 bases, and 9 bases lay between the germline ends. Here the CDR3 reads CASSLSWNEQFF. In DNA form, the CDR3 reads TGTGCCAGCAGTCTAAGCTGGAATGAGCAGTTCTTC.

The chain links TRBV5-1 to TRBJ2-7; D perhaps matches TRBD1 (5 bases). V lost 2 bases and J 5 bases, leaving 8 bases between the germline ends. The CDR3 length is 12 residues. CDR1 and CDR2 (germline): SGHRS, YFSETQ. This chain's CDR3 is CASSFSGHEQYF. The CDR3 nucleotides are TGCGCCAGCAGCTTTTCAGGGCACGAGCAGTACTTC. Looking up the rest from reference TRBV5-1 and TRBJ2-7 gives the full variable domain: KAGVTQTPRYLIKTRGQQVTLSCSPISGHRSVSWYQQTPGQGLQFLFEYFSETQRNKGNFPGRFSGRQFSNSRSEMNVSTLELGDSALYLCASSFSGHEQYFGPGTRLTVT.

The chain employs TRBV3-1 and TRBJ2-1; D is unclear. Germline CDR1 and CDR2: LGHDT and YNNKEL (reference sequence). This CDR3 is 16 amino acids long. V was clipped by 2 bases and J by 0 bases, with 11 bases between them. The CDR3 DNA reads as TGTGCCAGCAGCCAAAATCCCCCGGGCTCCTACAATGAGCAGTTCTTC. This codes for CASSQNPPGSYNEQFF.

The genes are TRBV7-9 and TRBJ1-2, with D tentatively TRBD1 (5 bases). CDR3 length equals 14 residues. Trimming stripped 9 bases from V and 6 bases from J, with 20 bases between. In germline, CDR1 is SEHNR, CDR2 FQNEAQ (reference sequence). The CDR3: CASPQGADLDGYTF. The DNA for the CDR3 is TGTGCCAGTCCCCAGGGTGCAGATCTGGATGGCTACACCTTC.

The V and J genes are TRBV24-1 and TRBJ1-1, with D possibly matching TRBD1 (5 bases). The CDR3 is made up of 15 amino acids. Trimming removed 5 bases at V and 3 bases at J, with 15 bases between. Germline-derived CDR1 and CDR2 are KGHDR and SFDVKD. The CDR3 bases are TGTGCCACCAGTGCGCCGGGACGTTGGGACACTGAAGCTTTCTTT. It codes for CATSAPGRWDTEAFF.

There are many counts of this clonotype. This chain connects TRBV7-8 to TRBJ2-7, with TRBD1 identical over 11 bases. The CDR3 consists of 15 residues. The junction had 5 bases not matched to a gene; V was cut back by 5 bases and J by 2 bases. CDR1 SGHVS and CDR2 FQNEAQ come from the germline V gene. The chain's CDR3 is CASSARDRGTYEQYF. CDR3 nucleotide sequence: TGTGCCAGCAGCGCCCGGGACAGGGGGACCTACGAGCAGTACTTC.

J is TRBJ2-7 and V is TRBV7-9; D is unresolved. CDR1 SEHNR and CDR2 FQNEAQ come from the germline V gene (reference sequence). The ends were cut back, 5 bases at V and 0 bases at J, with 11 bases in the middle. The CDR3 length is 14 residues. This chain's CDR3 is CASSTETASYEQYF. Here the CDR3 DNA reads TGTGCCAGCAGCACTGAAACGGCCTCCTACGAGCAGTACTTC.

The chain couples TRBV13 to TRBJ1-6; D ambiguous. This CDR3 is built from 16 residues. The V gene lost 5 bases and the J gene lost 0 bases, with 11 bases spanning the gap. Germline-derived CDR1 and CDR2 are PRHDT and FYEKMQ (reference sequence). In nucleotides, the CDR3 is TGTGCCAGCAGCAATACACAGAGCTCCTATAATTCACCCCTCCACTTT. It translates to CASSNTQSSYNSPLHF.

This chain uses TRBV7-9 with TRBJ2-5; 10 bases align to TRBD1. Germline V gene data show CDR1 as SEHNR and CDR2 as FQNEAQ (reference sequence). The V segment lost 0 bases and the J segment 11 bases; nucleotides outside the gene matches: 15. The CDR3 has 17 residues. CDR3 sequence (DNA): TGTGCCAGCAGCTTAGCCAGGGACAGGGGACTGAGCAATGAGCAGTACTTC. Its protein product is CASSLARDRGLSNEQYF.

CDR3 region: CASRNVIGGGRNEQFF. The CDR3 bases are TGTGCCAGCAGAAACGTAATTGGCGGGGGGCGGAATGAGCAGTTCTTC. The J gene is TRBJ2-1, the V gene TRBV7-8; TRBD2 agrees at 8 bases. Germline loops: CDR1 SGHVS, CDR2 FQNEAQ. J was trimmed by 7 bases and V by 6 bases; bases with no gene match: 14. The CDR3 covers 16 residues.

The CDR3 bases are TGTGCCAGCAGTCCTCGGACAGGGTCTAACTATGGCTACACCTTC. Translation: CASSPRTGSNYGYTF. The chain has TRBV6-5 and TRBJ1-2, with 8 nucleotides matching TRBD1. Germline assignment: CDR1 MNHEY and CDR2 SVGAGI. The CDR3 totals 15 residues. V shed 5 bases, J shed 0 bases, and the junction held 5 bases outside the gene matches.

The CDR3 bases are TGTGCCAGCAGCTTAGCAGGGCAGGGGGTCACAGGCGCCGGGGAGCTGTTTTTT. Protein sequence: CASSLAGQGVTGAGELFF. V usage is TRBV7-6 and J usage is TRBJ2-2; 7 nucleotides align to TRBD1. V lost 0 bases, J lost 6 bases, and 13 bases stayed unmatched. CDR1 SGHVS and CDR2 FNYEAQ come from the germline V gene. The CDR3 sequence is 18 residues long.

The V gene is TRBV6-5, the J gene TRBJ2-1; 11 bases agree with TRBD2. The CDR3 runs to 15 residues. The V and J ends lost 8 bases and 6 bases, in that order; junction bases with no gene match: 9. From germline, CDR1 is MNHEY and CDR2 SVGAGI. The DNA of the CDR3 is TGTGCCAGCCAATCGACTAGCGGGGATTTCAATGAGCAGTTCTTC. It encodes CASQSTSGDFNEQFF.

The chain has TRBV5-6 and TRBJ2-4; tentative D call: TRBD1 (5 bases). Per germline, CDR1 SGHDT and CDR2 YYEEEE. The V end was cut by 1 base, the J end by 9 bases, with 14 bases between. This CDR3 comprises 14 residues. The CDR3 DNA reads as TGTGCCAGCAGCTTGCAAGGGGTATTAGGCATTCAGTACTTC. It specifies CASSLQGVLGIQYF.

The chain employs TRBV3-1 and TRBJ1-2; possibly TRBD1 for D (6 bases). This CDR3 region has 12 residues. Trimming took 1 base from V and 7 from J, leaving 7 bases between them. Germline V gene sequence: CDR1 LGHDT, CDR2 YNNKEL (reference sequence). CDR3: CASSQAGAGYTF. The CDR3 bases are TGTGCCAGCAGCCAAGCAGGGGCTGGCTACACCTTC.

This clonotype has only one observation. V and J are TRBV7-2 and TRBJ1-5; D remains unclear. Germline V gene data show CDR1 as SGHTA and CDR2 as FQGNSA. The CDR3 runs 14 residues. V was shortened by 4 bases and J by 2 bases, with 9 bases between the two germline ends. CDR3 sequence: CASSSVGGNQPQHF. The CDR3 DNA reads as TGTGCCAGCAGCTCGGTAGGTGGCAATCAGCCCCAGCATTTT.

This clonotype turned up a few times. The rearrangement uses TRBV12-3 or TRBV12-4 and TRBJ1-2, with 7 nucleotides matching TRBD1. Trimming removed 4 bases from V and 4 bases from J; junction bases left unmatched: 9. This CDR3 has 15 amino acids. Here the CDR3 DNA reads TGTGCCAGCAGTTCGACAGGGATGGATGGCTATGGCTACACCTTC. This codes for CASSSTGMDGYGYTF.

The CDR3 loop is CASSQDRGGASEQFF. The CDR3 DNA sequence: TGCGCCAGCAGCCAAGATCGTGGGGGGGCCTCTGAGCAGTTCTTC. The rearrangement joins TRBV4-3 to TRBJ2-1; tentatively, D is TRBD2 (7 bases). The CDR3 has 15 amino acids. From germline, CDR1 is LGHNA and CDR2 YSLEER. The V gene lost 0 bases and the J gene lost 9 bases, with 15 bases spanning the gap.